This T cell receptor beta chain was identified during a study of vaccination effects on CD4 cells after COVID-19. With respect to this clone: Antigen specificity is unknown. Sequence at one end of the junction differs from germline and may be a read error.

CDR3 length: 12 amino acids. Germline CDR1 SGHTS, CDR2 YDEGEE. Profiling relied on immunoSEQ multiplex PCR, and the TCRdb table lists in-frame clones only, not all of them. The sample holds roughly 24,000 clones, roughly 76% seen once. Peptide-pool stimulation followed by sequencing identified expanded antigen-specific CD4+ clonotypes in the ViraFEST assay. Isolation of CD4+ T cells took place after 10 days of culture. Convalescent patients had PCR-confirmed SARS-CoV-2 infection between March and December 2020. PBMC were cultured at under 2.5 million per well with roughly 9.7 IU/ml IL-2 and 7.5 to 10 ug/ml peptides.

The source of this sequence is a human donor who had a prior SARS-CoV-2 infection. V gene TRBV5-8 combines with J gene TRBJ2-5; D unresolved. Sequenced here: CD4+ T cells from PBMCs cultured with SARS-CoV-2 spike peptides, sampled before COVID-19 vaccination. The CDR3 bases are TGTGCCAGCAGTTTGGTGGGCGAGACCCAGTACTTC. This sequence encodes CASSLVGETQYF.